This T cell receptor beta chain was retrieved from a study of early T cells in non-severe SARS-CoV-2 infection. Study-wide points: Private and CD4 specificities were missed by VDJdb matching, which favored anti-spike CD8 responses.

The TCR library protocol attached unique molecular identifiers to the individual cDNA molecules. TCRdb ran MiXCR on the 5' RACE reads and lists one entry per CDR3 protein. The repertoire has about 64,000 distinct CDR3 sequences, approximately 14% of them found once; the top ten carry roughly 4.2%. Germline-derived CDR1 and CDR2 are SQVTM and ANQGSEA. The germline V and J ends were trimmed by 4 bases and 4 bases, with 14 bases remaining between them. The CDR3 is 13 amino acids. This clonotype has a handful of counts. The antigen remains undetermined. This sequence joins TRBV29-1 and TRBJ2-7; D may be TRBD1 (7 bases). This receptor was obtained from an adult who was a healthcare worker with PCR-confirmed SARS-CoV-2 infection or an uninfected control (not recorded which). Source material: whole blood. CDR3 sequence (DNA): TGCAGCGTTGTAAGGGCAGGGGGGTACGAGCAGTACTTC. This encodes CSVVRAGGYEQYF.